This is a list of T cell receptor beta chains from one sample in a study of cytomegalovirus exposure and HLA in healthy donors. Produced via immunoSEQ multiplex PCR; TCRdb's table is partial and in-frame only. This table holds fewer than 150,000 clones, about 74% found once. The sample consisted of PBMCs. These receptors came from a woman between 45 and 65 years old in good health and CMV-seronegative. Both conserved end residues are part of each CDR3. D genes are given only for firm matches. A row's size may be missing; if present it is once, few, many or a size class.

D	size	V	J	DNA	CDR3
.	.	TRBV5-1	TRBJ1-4	TGCGCCAGCAGCTTGGCCTCAGGGGATTTTGAAAAACTGTTTTTT	CASSLASGDFEKLFF
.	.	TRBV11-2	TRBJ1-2	TGTGCCAGCAGCTTAGAAGGGGGGGTCTCTGCGGTCTATGGCTACACCTTC	CASSLEGGVSAVYGYTF
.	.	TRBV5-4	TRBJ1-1	TGTGCCAGCAGCTTTTTGGACAGGAACACTGAAGCTTTCTTT	CASSFLDRNTEAFF
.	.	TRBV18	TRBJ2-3	TGTGCCAGCTCAACCACTAGCTCTCGCGGCACAGATACGCAGTATTTT	CASSTTSSRGTDTQYF
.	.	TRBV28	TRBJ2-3	TGTGCCAGCAGGCCGAGCACGGGGGCGGGGGCAGATACGCAGTATTTT	CASRPSTGAGADTQYF
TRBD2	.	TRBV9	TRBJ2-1	TGTGCCAGCAGCGCGGGGGGGGAGTCCTACAATGAGCAGTTCTTC	CASSAGGESYNEQFF
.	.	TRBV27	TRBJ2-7	TGTGCCAGCAGTCGTGACATCGTCTACGAGCAGTACTTC	CASSRDIVYEQYF
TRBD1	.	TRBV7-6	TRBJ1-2	TGTGCCAGCAGCCACGAGGGGGCGCGGCCCTATGGCTACACCTTC	CASSHEGARPYGYTF
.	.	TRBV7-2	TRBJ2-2	TGTGCCAGCAGCTTAGAGGATCTAGCAACCGGGGAGCTGTTTTTT	CASSLEDLATGELFF
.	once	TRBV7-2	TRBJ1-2	TGTGCCAGCAGCTTAGGCGTAAACTATGGCTACACCTTC	CASSLGVNYGYTF
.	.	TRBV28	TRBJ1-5	TGTGCCAGCAGTTTATTTCAGGGTTCGAGCAATCAGCCCCAGCATTTT	CASSLFQGSSNQPQHF
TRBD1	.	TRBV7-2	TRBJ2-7	TGTGCCAGCAGCCCACCGGGACAGCGAACCTACGAGCAGTACTTC	CASSPPGQRTYEQYF
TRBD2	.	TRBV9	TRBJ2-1	TGTGCCAGCAGCCCGAGCGGGGGGGCCTGGAGCAACAATGAGCAGTTCTTC	CASSPSGGAWSNNEQFF
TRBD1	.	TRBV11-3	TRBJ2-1	TGTGCCAGCAGCCCATTTGGGACAGGGAATTACAATGAGCAGTTCTTC	CASSPFGTGNYNEQFF
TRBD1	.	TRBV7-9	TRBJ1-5	TGTGCCAGCAGCTTAGCTGCAGGGGGGATACCTTTTAGCAATCAGCCCCAGCATTTT	CASSLAAGGIPFSNQPQHF
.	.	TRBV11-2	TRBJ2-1	TGTGCCAGCAGCTTGAAGGGGTCCTACAATGAGCAGTTCTTC	CASSLKGSYNEQFF
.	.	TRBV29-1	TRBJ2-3	TGCAGCGTCGACCAGGGGACAGATACGCAGTATTTT	CSVDQGTDTQYF
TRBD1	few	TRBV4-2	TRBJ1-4	TGTGCCAGCAGCCGACGGCTGACAGGGGGGATTTCAACTAATGAAAAACTGTTTTTT	CASSRRLTGGISTNEKLFF
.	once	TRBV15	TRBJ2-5	TGTGCCACCAGCAGAGACTACAGGGAAGAGACCCAGTACTTC	CATSRDYREETQYF
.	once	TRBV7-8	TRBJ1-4	TGTGCCAGCAGCTCTACGACAGGTGGTGAAAAACTGTTTTTT	CASSSTTGGEKLFF
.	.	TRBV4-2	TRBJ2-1	TGTGCCAGCAGCCAAGAAGTGGTCCTAGCCCCCTACAATGAGCAGTTCTTC	CASSQEVVLAPYNEQFF
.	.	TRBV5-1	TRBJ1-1	TGCGCCAGCAGCTTGACCAGAAAGAACACTGAAGCTTTCTTT	CASSLTRKNTEAFF
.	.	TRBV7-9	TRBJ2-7	TGTGCCAGCAGCCCGAGTGGCGCGGGCGAGCAGTACTTC	CASSPSGAGEQYF
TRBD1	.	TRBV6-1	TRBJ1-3	TGTGCCAGCAGGTGGGACAGGGGGACTGGAAACACCATATATTTT	CASRWDRGTGNTIYF
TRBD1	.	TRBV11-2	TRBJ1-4	TGTGCCAGCAGCAACCCGGACAGGGGGTTTGAAAAACTGTTTTTT	CASSNPDRGFEKLFF
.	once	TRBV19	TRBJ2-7	TGTGGGGGGCGCGGGGGCTCCTACGAGCAGTACTTC	CGGRGGSYEQYF
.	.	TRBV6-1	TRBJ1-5	TGTGCCAGCAGTGAAATAATAGAGCGCAATCAGCCCCAGCATTTT	CASSEIIERNQPQHF
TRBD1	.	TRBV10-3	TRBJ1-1	TGTGCCATCAGTGAGTGGGACTCAGGGGGTGGGACTGAAGCTTTCTTT	CAISEWDSGGGTEAFF
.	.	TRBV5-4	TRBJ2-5	TGTGCCAGCAGCTTGGTCGGGGTACAGGAGACCCAGTACTTC	CASSLVGVQETQYF
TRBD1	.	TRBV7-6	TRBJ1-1	TGTGCCAGCAGCCGACAGGGAGCTAACACTGAAGCTTTCTTT	CASSRQGANTEAFF
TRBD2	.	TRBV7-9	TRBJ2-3	TGTGCCAGCAGCTTTGTGAGCGGGGCCACAGATACGCAGTATTTT	CASSFVSGATDTQYF
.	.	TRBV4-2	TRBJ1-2	TGTGCCAGCAGCACCCCGAGAGGAGCTAACTATGGCTACACCTTC	CASSTPRGANYGYTF
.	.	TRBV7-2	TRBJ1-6	TGTGCCAGCAGCTTAGCGCAAAGCTACTCACCCCTCCACTTT	CASSLAQSYSPLHF
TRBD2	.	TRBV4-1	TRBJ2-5	TGCGCCAGCAGCCAAGATCGCGGGTATCTAGCGGGGGGACAAGAGACCCAGTACTTC	CASSQDRGYLAGGQETQYF
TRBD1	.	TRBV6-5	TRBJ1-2	TGTGCCAGCAGTCCTACCCGGACAGGGTTCTATGGCTACACCTTC	CASSPTRTGFYGYTF
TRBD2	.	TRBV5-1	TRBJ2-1	TGCGCCAGCGGCGTGGTAGCGGGGAACAATGAGCAGTTCTTC	CASGVVAGNNEQFF
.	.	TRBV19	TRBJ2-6	TGTGCCAGTAGTATGGACACCCCCTCTGGGGCCAACGTCCTGACTTTC	CASSMDTPSGANVLTF
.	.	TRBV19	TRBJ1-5	TGTGCCAGTACCATTGGGGGGGGGTTCCAGCCCCAGCATTTT	CASTIGGGFQPQHF
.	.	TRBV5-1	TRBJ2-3	TGCGCCAGCAGCTTAGGGCTAGCAGGCGGGACAGATACGCAGTATTTT	CASSLGLAGGTDTQYF
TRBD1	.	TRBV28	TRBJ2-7	TGTGCCAGCAGTTTTCGAGACAGGGATGGCGAGCAGTACTTC	CASSFRDRDGEQYF
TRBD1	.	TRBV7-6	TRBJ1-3	TGTGCCAGCAGCTTGGGGACAGGGCTGGGCACCATATATTTT	CASSLGTGLGTIYF
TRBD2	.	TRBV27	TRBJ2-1	TGTGCCAGCAGTTTCACCCGCGGGAGACAGTTCTTC	CASSFTRGRQFF
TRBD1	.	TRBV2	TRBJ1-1	TGTGCCAGCAGTGAAGGGACAGGGGAGGAAGCTTTCTTT	CASSEGTGEEAFF
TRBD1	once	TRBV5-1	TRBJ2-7	TGCGCCAGCAGCCCCTTAGGTACAGGGGTCCCCTACGAGCAGTACTTC	CASSPLGTGVPYEQYF
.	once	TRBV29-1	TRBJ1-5	TGCAGCGTTGGAGGCGGTAGCAATCAGCCCCAGCATTTT	CSVGGGSNQPQHF
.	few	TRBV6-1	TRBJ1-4	TGTGCCAGCAGTGAAGTGGCAGGCTCAACTAATGAAAAACTGTTTTTT	CASSEVAGSTNEKLFF
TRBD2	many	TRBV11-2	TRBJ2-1	TGTGCCAGCAGCTTAGACGGACTAGGTCATAATGAGCAGTTCTTC	CASSLDGLGHNEQFF
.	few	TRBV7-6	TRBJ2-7	TGTGCCAGCAGCTCACCAGGGTCTGGGAACTACGAGCAGTACTTC	CASSSPGSGNYEQYF
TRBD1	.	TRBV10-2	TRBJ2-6	TGCGCCAGCAGTGATTCGGACAGGGACGGAGGGGCCAACGTCCTGACTTTC	CASSDSDRDGGANVLTF
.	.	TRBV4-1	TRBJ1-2	TGCGCCAGCAGCCGTCACGCCATTCAGGGCGCCTATGGCTACACCTTC	CASSRHAIQGAYGYTF
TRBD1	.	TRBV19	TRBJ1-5	TGTGCCAGTAGTATAGGGACAGGGACCAATCAGCCCCAGCATTTT	CASSIGTGTNQPQHF
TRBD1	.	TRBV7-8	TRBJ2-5	TGTGCCAGCAGCTTAGGAAGGCCAGGGGGCTTGGAGACCCAGTACTTC	CASSLGRPGGLETQYF
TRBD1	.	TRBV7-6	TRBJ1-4	TGTGCCAGCAGCTTATCCGGGACAGGGTATGAAAAACTGTTTTTT	CASSLSGTGYEKLFF
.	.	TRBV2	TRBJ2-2	TGTGCCACCTATCGTTCCCAGGGGAACACCGGGGAGCTGTTTTTT	CATYRSQGNTGELFF
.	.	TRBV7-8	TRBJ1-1	TGTGCCAGCAGCTTAGTCGTGAGGAACACTGAAGCTTTCTTT	CASSLVVRNTEAFF
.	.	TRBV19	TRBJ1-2	TGTGCCAGTAAGGCCGACAGAACCTATGGCTACACCTTC	CASKADRTYGYTF
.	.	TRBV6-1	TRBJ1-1	TGTGCCAGCAGTGAAGTCGGTACAGGGATCACTGAAGCTTTCTTT	CASSEVGTGITEAFF
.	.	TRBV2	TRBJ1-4	TGTGCCAGCAGTCGGTGGGCAGCAACTAATGAAAAACTGTTTTTT	CASSRWAATNEKLFF
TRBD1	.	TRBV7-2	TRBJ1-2	TGTGCCAGCAGCTTTCGACAGGGGGACTATGGCTACACCTTC	CASSFRQGDYGYTF
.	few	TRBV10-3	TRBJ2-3	TGTGCCATTTCACCGGGACAAAGCACAGATACGCAGTATTTT	CAISPGQSTDTQYF